One and the same sample provided the 23 T cell receptor beta chains below, sequenced in a study of T cell clonality in common variable immunodeficiency. Profiled with immunoSEQ multiplex PCR; TCRdb holds only in-frame clones, not every one. Altogether 40,000 to 50,000 clones were found in the sample, and no singletons occur. What was sequenced was peripheral blood mononuclear cells. Receptors originate from a person aged 18 to 70 in good health.

This clone was recorded many times. The CDR3 end falls 3 residues outside the read, so it is completed with the germline J gene. The chain uses TRBV29-1 and TRBJ2-7; 7 bases line up with TRBD1. Germline lookup yields CDR1 SQVTM and CDR2 ANQGSEA. The CDR3 runs 12 residues. After removal of 6 bases from V and 6 bases from J, the junction contained 8 bases not matched to a gene. Incomplete CDR3 DNA: TGCAGCGTGAGAACAGGGGTTGGCGAG. Translated: CSVRTGVGE. The whole CDR3 protein reads CSVRTGVGEQYF.

This clone has a count of ten or more. The read terminates 3 residues ahead of where the CDR3 ends, so the germline J gene completes it. The rearrangement joins TRBV20-1 to TRBJ1-3; unclear D gene. Trimming cost V 5 bases and J 0 bases, with 11 bases left between them. The germline gives CDR1 DFQATT, CDR2 SNEGSKA (reference sequence). The CDR3 is 14 amino acids. The CDR3 sequence is CSARSGSSGNTIYF. The DNA read from the CDR3 is TGCAGTGCTCGGAGCGGGAGCTCTGGAAACACC.

This clone was seen many times. Read coverage stops 3 residues before the CDR3 terminus; the germline J gene supplies the remainder. The V call is TRBV6-1, the J call TRBJ1-4; D perhaps matches TRBD1 (5 bases). Per the germline V gene, CDR1 is MNHNS and CDR2 is SASEGT. Trimming stripped 4 bases from V and 7 bases from J, with 10 bases between. The CDR3 is 13 residues long. Partial CDR3 DNA: TGTGCCAGCAGTGTCAGGGTATCTGAAAAA. It codes for CASSVRVSEK. The whole CDR3 sequence reads CASSVRVSEKLFF.

This clone was counted many times. CDR3 protein: CASSPTGSVETQYF. The covered CDR3 bases are TGCGCCAGCAGCCCGACAGGGTCGGTTGAGACC. The chain recombines TRBV5-1 with TRBJ2-5; TRBD1 agrees at 7 bases. The read gets to within 3 residues of the CDR3 end, and the germline J gene fills in the rest. The V gene's germline CDR1 is SGHRS and CDR2 YFSETQ. V lost 4 bases and J lost 5; bases outside the gene matches: 8. The CDR3 length is 14 residues.

This clone was seen many times. The CDR3 end is not reached by the read, which stops 3 residues before it; the germline J gene fills it in. This chain connects TRBV2 to TRBJ2-5; 7 bases align to TRBD1. Unmatched junction bases numbered 11, after V lost 4 bases and J lost 0 bases. CDR1 is SNHLY, CDR2 FYNNEI, per germline. This CDR3 region has 17 residues. This CDR3 is CASSVPRDRGYQETQYF. Partial CDR3 DNA: TGTGCCAGCAGTGTCCCCCGGGACAGAGGGTACCAAGAGACC.

This clone was recorded at least ten times. The read stops 3 residues short of the end of the CDR3; the missing end is completed from the germline J gene. The chain employs TRBV20-1 and TRBJ1-4; D not certain. Germline loops: CDR1 DFQATT, CDR2 SNEGSKA (reference sequence). V was clipped by 5 bases and J by 5 bases, with 15 bases between them. CDR3 length: 14 amino acids. The CDR3 reads CSADFKTVNEKLFF. The CDR3 bases that were read are TGCAGTGCTGATTTTAAGACTGTAAATGAAAAA.

This clone was detected ten times or more. The read ends 3 residues early relative to the CDR3; the germline J gene fills the gap. V gene TRBV19 combines with J gene TRBJ1-1, with D perhaps matching TRBD1 (5 bases). This CDR3 spans 15 amino acids. The V end was cut by 7 bases, the J end by 1 base, with 16 bases between. Per germline, CDR1 LNHDA and CDR2 SQIVND (reference sequence). CDR3 bases read: TGTGCCAGTAATTGGGGGGGAACGGGGAACACTGAA. Residues: CASNWGGTGNTE. The full CDR3 protein reads CASNWGGTGNTEAFF.

Many counts were recorded for this clone. Read coverage stops 3 residues before the CDR3 terminus; the germline J gene supplies the remainder. The chain has TRBV20-1 and TRBJ2-1; 12 nucleotides align to TRBD2. Germline V gene lookup returns CDR1 DFQATT and CDR2 SNEGSKA (reference sequence). The CDR3 loop spans 14 amino acids. The J segment lost 8 bases and the V segment lost 5 bases, leaving 7 bases of the junction unmatched. The CDR3 loop is CSAWGLAGRDEQFF. The sequenced CDR3 bases are TGCAGTGCTTGGGGACTAGCGGGTCGGGATGAG.

On this clone itself: The read ends 3 residues before the CDR3 terminus; that terminus is restored from the germline J gene. The chain carries TRBV10-3 and TRBJ1-6, with D maybe TRBD1 (6 bases). The V end was cut by 10 bases, the J end by 8 bases, with 12 bases between. The germline V gene encodes CDR1 ENHRY and CDR2 SYGVKD. This CDR3 is built from 12 residues. The chain's CDR3 is CATRQADSPLHF. CDR3 bases read: TGTGCCACGAGACAGGCCGATTCACCC.

The sample holds many counts of this clone. The sequence runs out 3 residues before the end of the CDR3; the remainder is reconstructed from the germline J gene. The chain employs TRBV30 and TRBJ2-2; the match to TRBD1 covers 7 bases. Germline trimming cut 4 bases from V and 0 bases from J; bases unmatched to any gene: 5. In germline, CDR1 is GTSNPN, CDR2 SVGIG (reference sequence). CDR3 size: 15 residues. CDR3 protein: CAWNLGTANTGELFF. Incomplete CDR3 DNA: TGTGCCTGGAATCTCGGGACAGCGAACACCGGGGAG.

Many counts were recorded for this clone. The read terminates 3 residues before the CDR3 end, so the remaining end is supplied by the germline J gene. The rearrangement joins TRBV12-5 to TRBJ2-2, with a weak D call TRBD1 (6 bases). The ends were cut back, 7 bases at V and 2 bases at J, with 14 bases in the middle. The germline gives CDR1 LGHNT, CDR2 FRNRAP. The CDR3 has 15 residues. The sequenced CDR3 bases are TGTGCTAGTGAAACACAGGGACCAAACACCGGGGAG. This translates into CASETQGPNTGE. The full CDR3 sequence reads CASETQGPNTGELFF.

The table lists this clone with many counts. The CDR3 extends 3 residues past the end of the read, so its final part is completed from the germline J gene. This chain links TRBV10-1 with TRBJ2-2; D perhaps matches TRBD1 (6 bases). This CDR3 has 17 amino acids. Looked up from germline, CDR1 is WNHNN and CDR2 is SYGVQD (reference sequence). CDR3 DNA, as far as it was read: TGCGCCAGCCCGAGCTTGGGGGCCTGCTCTGGGGCCAACGTG. Residues: CASPSLGACSGANV. The entire CDR3 protein reads CASPSLGACSGANVLFF.

This clone showed up many times. The DNA ends 3 residues before the CDR3 does, and the rest of the CDR3 is filled in from the germline J gene. The V gene is TRBV2, the J gene TRBJ1-2; D may be TRBD1 (6 bases). Germline CDR1 and CDR2: SNHLY and FYNNEI. V dropped 5 bases and J dropped 6 bases, with 16 bases sitting between them. The CDR3 sequence is 14 residues long. The DNA read from the CDR3 is TGTGCCAGCAGTCGGGGGGGCGTTGGGAATGGC. It encodes CASSRGGVGNG. From start to end, the CDR3 is CASSRGGVGNGYTF.

This clone was picked up many times. The CDR3 end lies 3 residues beyond the end of the read and is filled in from the germline J gene. The rearrangement joins TRBV2 to TRBJ2-7, with a possible D match to TRBD1 (6 bases). CDR1 and CDR2 (germline): SNHLY, FYNNEI. The V end was cut by 4 bases, the J end by 3 bases, with 19 bases between. The CDR3 covers 16 residues. CDR3 DNA, as far as it was read: TGTGCCAGCAGTGGAGTCCTTAACAGGGCTCTCTACGAG. Translating it yields CASSGVLNRALYE. The entire CDR3 reads CASSGVLNRALYEQYF.

This clone was recorded many times. The read halts 3 residues ahead of the CDR3 end, with the missing end drawn from the germline J gene. The chain carries TRBV11-3 and TRBJ1-1, with TRBD1 matching 7 bases. This CDR3 spans 12 amino acids. Trimming removed 5 bases from V and 7 bases from J; junction bases left unmatched: 4. Germline CDR1 SGHNT, CDR2 YENEEA. CDR3: CASSARTGEAFF. The CDR3 bases that were read are TGTGCCAGCAGCGCTAGGACAGGTGAA.

This clone was found many times. The read halts 3 residues ahead of the CDR3 end, with the missing end drawn from the germline J gene. The chain has TRBV5-4 and TRBJ2-5, with 8 bases fitting TRBD2. V dropped 2 bases and J dropped 4; count of bases not matched to a gene: 10. Germline-derived CDR1 and CDR2 are SGHNT and YYREEE (reference sequence). CDR3 length equals 16 residues. The CDR3 DNA, read in part, is TGTGCCAGCAGCTTAGGGAGCGGGGGATATGGAGAGACC. As protein: CASSLGSGGYGET. The whole CDR3 is CASSLGSGGYGETQYF. Looking up the rest from reference TRBV5-4 and TRBJ2-5 gives the full variable domain: ETGVTQSPTHLIKTRGQQVTLRCSSQSGHNTVSWYQQALGQGPQFIFQYYREEENGRGNFPPRFSGLQFPNYSSELNVNALELDDSALYLCASSLGSGGYGETQYFGPGTRLLVL.

Regarding this clone: The read finishes 3 residues shy of the CDR3 end, and the germline J gene is used to complete it. The chain carries TRBV7-9 and TRBJ1-1, with D tentatively TRBD1 (5 bases). Trimming cost V 1 base and J 7 bases, with 7 bases left between them. The CDR3 sequence is 12 residues long. Germline lookup yields CDR1 SEHNR and CDR2 FQNEAQ (reference sequence). The CDR3: CASSLGDSEAFF. CDR3 DNA (partial): TGTGCCAGCAGCTTAGGCGACAGTGAA.

This clone was counted many times. From the germline J gene comes the end of the CDR3, since the read stops 3 residues before it. The gene calls are TRBV30 and TRBJ1-2; 7 bases line up with TRBD1. Trimming removed 6 bases from V and 4 bases from J; junction bases left unmatched: 8. This CDR3 is 13 amino acids long. CDR1 is GTSNPN, CDR2 SVGIG, per germline (reference sequence). Partial CDR3 DNA: TGTGCCTGTCACCAGGGGGGCGGCTATGGC. Translating it yields CACHQGGGYG. The whole CDR3 is CACHQGGGYGYTF.

This clone was recorded at least ten times. One junction end disagrees with the germline gene, perhaps due to a read error. The CDR3 goes on 3 residues after the read ends, and that part is filled in from the germline J gene. The chain is built from TRBV4-2 and TRBJ2-7, with D unresolved. This CDR3 region has 13 residues. Germline V gene data show CDR1 as LGHNA and CDR2 as YNFKEQ. Incomplete CDR3 DNA: TGCGCCAGCAGCCAAGAACCGCGGAACGAG. It translates to CASSQEPRNE. The whole CDR3 protein reads CASSQEPRNEQYF.

This clone was seen at least ten times. This chain's CDR3 is CASSPQGLAWGQETQYF. The CDR3 bases that were read are TGTGCCAGTAGTCCCCAGGGACTAGCGTGGGGGCAAGAGACG. The chain combines TRBV19 with TRBJ2-3; 10 bases line up with TRBD2. The read terminates 3 residues ahead of where the CDR3 ends, so the germline J gene completes it. Looked up from germline, CDR1 is LNHDA and CDR2 is SQIVND (reference sequence). This CDR3 is 17 amino acids long.

This clone was found a few times. The read ends 3 residues shy of where the CDR3 ends; the end is completed using the germline J gene. The J gene is TRBJ1-3, the V gene TRBV19; the D gene is possibly TRBD1 (6 bases). Germline lookup yields CDR1 LNHDA and CDR2 SQIVND (reference sequence). V was pared by 5 bases and J by 5 bases, with 19 bases between. The CDR3 runs 16 residues. The CDR3: CASSVPGAQYRNTIYF. CDR3 DNA, as far as it was read: TGTGCCAGTAGTGTCCCAGGGGCTCAATATCGAAACACC.

In this sample, this clone turned up many times. The read is 3 residues too short to cover the CDR3 end, so that end is filled in from the germline J gene. The chain uses TRBV6-1 and TRBJ2-5, with 8 bases identical to TRBD1. The CDR3 consists of 14 residues. In germline, CDR1 is MNHNS, CDR2 SASEGT. The V gene end was trimmed by 4 bases and the J gene end by 4 bases; junction bases not matched to a gene: 5. The CDR3: CASSGGQGGETQYF. Partial CDR3 DNA: TGTGCCAGCAGTGGAGGACAGGGAGGAGAGACC.

The sample holds many counts of this clone. The sequenced fragment ends 3 residues before the CDR3 boundary, so the rest is inferred from the germline J gene. The gene calls are TRBV18 and TRBJ1-2; no clear D gene. The germline V gene encodes CDR1 KGHSH and CDR2 LQKENI. CDR3 length: 14 residues. CDR3 residues: CASSPPGGPGGYTF. The part of the CDR3 DNA that was read is TGTGCCAGCTCACCACCTGGAGGGCCGGGGGGC.